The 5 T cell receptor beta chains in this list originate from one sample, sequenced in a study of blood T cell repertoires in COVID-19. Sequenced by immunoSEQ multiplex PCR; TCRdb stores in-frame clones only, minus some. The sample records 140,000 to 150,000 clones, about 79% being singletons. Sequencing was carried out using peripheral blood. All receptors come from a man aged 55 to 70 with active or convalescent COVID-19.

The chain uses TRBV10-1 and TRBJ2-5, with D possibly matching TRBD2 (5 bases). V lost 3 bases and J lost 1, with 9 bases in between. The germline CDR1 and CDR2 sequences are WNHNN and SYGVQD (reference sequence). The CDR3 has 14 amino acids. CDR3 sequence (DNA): TGCGCCAGCAGTGAAGAGGGAGTCCAAGAGACCCAGTACTTC. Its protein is CASSEEGVQETQYF.

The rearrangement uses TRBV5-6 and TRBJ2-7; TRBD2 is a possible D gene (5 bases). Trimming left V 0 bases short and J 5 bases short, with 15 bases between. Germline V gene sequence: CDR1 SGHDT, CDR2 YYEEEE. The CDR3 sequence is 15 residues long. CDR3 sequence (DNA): TGTGCCAGCAGCTTGGAAGGGTTAAGCGGCCACGAGCAGTACGTC. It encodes CASSLEGLSGHEQYV.

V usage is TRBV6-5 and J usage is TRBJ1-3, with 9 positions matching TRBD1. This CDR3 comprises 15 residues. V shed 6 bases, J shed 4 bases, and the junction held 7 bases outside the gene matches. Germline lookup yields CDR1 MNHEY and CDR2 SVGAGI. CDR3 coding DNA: TGTGCCAGCAGCTCACAGGGGGCAATAGGAAACACCATATATTTT. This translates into CASSSQGAIGNTIYF.

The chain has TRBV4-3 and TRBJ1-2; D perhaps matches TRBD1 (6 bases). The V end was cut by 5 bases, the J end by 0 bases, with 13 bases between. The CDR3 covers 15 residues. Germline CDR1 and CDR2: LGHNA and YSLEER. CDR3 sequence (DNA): TGCGCCAGCAGCGCCCCCGGGACACCTAACTATGGCTACACCTTC. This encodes CASSAPGTPNYGYTF.

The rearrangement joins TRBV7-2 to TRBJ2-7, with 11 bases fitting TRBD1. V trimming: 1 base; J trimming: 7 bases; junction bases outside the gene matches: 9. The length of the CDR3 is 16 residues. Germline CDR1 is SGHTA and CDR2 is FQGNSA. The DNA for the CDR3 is TGTGCCAGCAGCTTAGAGGGGACAGGGGGGTTTAGGGAGCAGTACTTC. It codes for CASSLEGTGGFREQYF.